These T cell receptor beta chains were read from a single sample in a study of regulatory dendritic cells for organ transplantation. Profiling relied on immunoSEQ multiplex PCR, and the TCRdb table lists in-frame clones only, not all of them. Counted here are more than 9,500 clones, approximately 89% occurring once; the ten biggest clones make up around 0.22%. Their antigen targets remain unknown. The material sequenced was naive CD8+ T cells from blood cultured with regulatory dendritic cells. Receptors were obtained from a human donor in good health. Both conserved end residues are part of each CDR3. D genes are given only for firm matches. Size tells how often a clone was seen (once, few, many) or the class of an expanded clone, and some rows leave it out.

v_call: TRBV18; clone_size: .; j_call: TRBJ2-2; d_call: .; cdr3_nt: TGTGCCAGCTCACCAGGCGCAGGGTTAGCCGGGGAGCTGTTTTTT; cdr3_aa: CASSPGAGLAGELFF
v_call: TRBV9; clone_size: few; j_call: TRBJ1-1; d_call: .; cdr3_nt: TGTGCCAGCAGCGTAGGTGGTGCCACTGAAGCTTTCTTT; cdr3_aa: CASSVGGATEAFF
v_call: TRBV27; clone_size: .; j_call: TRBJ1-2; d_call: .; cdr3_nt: TGTGCCAGCAGTTTATTGGCGGGGGTGGGTTTTGGCTACACCTTC; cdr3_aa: CASSLLAGVGFGYTF
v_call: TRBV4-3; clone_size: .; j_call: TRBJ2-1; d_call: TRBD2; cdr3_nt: TGCGCCAGCAGCCAAGATGTTGCGGGAGGTTGGAATGAGCAGTTCTTC; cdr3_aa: CASSQDVAGGWNEQFF
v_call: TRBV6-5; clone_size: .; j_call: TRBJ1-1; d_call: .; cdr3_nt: TGTGCCAGCAGTTTAACGTCAGTCTCTGAAGCTTTCTTT; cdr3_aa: CASSLTSVSEAFF
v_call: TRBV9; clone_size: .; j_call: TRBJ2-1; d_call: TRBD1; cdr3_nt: TGTGCCAGCAGCGTCGGGACAGGAGCTTACAATGAGCAGTTCTTC; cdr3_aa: CASSVGTGAYNEQFF
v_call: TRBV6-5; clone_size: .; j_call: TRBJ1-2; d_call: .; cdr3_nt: TGTGCCAGCAGTTACGGAGTTAACTATGGCTACACCTTC; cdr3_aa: CASSYGVNYGYTF
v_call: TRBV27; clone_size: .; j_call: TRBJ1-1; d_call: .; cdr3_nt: TGTGCCAGCAGTTTAGGACCAAACACTGAAGCTTTCTTT; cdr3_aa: CASSLGPNTEAFF
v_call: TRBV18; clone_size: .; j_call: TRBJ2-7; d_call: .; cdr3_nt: TGTGCCAGCTCTCAGGGTTACGATCGCGACGAGCAGTACTTC; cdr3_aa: CASSQGYDRDEQYF
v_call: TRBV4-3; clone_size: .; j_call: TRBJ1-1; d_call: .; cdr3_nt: TGCGCCAGCAGGGAAAACACTGAAGCTTTCTTT; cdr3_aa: CASRENTEAFF
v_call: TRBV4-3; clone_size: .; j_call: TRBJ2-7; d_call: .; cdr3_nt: TGCGCCAGCAGCCAACAACAGGCCTACGAGCAGTACTTC; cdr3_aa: CASSQQQAYEQYF
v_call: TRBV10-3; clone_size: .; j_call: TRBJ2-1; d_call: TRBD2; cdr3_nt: TGTGCCATCTCCCCAGCGGGAGAAGGGCCCTACCAAACTTACAATGAGCAGTTCTTC; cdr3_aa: CAISPAGEGPYQTYNEQFF
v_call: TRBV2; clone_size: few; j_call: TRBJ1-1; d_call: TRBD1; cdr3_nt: TGTGCCAGCAGGGACAGGTACACTGAAGCTTTCTTT; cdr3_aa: CASRDRYTEAFF
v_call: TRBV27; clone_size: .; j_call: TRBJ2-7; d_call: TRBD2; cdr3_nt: TGTGCCAGCAGTTCGGGGGGGGGCCTGGGCGAGCAGTACTTC; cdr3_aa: CASSSGGGLGEQYF
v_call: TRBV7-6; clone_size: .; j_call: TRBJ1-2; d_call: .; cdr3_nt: TGTGCCAGCAGCTTAGTTGCAGCGGAGGACGGTTTAGCTAACTATGGCTACACCTTC; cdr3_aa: CASSLVAAEDGLANYGYTF
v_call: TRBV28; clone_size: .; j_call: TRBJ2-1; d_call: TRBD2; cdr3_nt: TGTGCCAGCAGTTTTTTTTCTAGCGGGGTAGACAATGAGCAGTTCTTC; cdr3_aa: CASSFFSSGVDNEQFF
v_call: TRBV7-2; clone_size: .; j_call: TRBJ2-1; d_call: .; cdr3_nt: TGTGCCAGCAGCTTAGCCCCTAGAAATGAGCAGTTCTTC; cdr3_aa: CASSLAPRNEQFF
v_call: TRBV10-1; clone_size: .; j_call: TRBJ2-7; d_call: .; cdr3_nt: TGCGCCACCGATGGGGGGTCCTACGAGCAGTACTTC; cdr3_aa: CATDGGSYEQYF
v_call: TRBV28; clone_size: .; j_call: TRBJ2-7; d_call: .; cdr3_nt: TGTGCCAGCAGTTTAGGGCCCAGTGAGCAGTACTTC; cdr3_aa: CASSLGPSEQYF
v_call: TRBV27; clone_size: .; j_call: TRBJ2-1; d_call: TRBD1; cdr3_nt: TGTGCCAGTTCGGACAGGGTCTACAATGAGCAGTTCTTC; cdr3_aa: CASSDRVYNEQFF
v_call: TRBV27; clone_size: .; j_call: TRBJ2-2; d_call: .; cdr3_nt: TGTGCCAGCAAGAGGTGGTCAGGGGAACACACCGGGGAGCTGTTTTTT; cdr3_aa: CASKRWSGEHTGELFF
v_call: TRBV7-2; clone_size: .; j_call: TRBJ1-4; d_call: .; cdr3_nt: TGTGCCAGCAGCCAGAGTAGCGAGCCCCAAAATGAAAAACTGTTTTTT; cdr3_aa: CASSQSSEPQNEKLFF
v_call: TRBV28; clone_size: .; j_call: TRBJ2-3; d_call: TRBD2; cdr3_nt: TGTGCCAGCACTTGGGGGCTAGCGGGAGCTCTCAAAGATACGCAGTATTTT; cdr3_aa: CASTWGLAGALKDTQYF
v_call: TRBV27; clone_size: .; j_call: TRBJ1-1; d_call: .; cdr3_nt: TGTGCCATAAACCGGGCCGAGGAAACTGAAGCTTTCTTT; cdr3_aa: CAINRAEETEAFF
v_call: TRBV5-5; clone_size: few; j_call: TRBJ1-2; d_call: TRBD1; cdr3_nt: TGTGCCAGCAGCTTATGGACAGGGGCATCCGATGGCTACACCTTC; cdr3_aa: CASSLWTGASDGYTF
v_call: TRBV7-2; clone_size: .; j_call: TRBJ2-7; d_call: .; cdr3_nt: TGTGCCAGCAGCCCAGCTGCGAGGGGCGAGCAGTACTTC; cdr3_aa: CASSPAARGEQYF
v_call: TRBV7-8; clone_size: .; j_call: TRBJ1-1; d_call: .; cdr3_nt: TGTGCCAGCAGCCAATACAGGGTCCTGGAGAGGAACACTGAAGCTTTCTTT; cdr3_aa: CASSQYRVLERNTEAFF
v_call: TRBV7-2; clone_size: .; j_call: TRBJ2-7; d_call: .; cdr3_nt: TGTGCCAGCAGCCTAATTGTTCAGGGAGGGGGCGAGCGGTACTTC; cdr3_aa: CASSLIVQGGGERYF
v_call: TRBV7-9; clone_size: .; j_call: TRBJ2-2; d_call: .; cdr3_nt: TGTGCCAGCAGCTCCATTGTCTCGGCCGGGGAGCTGTTTTTT; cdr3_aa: CASSSIVSAGELFF
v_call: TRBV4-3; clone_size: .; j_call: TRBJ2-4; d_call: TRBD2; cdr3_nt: TGCGCCAGCAGCCAAGGACGGGGGGGCCTTCTGGACATTCAGTACTTC; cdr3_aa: CASSQGRGGLLDIQYF
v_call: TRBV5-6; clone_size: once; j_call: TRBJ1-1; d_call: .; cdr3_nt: TGTGCCAGCAGCTCTGGGACACACAACACTGAAGCTTTCTTT; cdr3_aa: CASSSGTHNTEAFF
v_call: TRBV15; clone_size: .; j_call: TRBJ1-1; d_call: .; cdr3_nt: TGTGCCACCAGCGGCCGGGGTGGCACTGAAGCTTTCTTT; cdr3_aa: CATSGRGGTEAFF
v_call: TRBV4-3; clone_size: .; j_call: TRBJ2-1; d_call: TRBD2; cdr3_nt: TGCGCCAGCAGCCAAGTGGGCGGGGGGCAAAATGAGCAGTTCTTC; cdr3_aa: CASSQVGGGQNEQFF
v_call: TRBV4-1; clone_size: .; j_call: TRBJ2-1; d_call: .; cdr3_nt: TGCGCCAGCAGCCACCCCGCGGGCTCCTACAATGAGCAGTTCTTC; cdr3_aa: CASSHPAGSYNEQFF
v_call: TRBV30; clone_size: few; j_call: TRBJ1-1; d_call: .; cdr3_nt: TGTGCCTGGAATATAAACACTGAAGCTTTCTTT; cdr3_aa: CAWNINTEAFF
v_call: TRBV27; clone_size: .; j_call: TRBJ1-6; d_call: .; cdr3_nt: TGTGCCAGCAGTCCCCTCGGGTCCTCACCCCTCCACTTT; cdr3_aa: CASSPLGSSPLHF
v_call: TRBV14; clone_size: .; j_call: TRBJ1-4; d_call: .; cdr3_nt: TGTGCCAGCAGCCAAGCGCCCGGCAGGGACACAACTAATGAAAAACTGTTTTTT; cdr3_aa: CASSQAPGRDTTNEKLFF
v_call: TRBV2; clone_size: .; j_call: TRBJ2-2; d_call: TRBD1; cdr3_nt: TGTGCCAGCAGGATATCCTCCGGACAGGGTTTCGGTACCGGGGAGCTGTTTTTT; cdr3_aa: CASRISSGQGFGTGELFF
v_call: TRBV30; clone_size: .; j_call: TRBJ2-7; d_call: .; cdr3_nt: TGTGCCTGGAGTGGGGACCGAAACACGGGGTACGAGCAGTACTTC; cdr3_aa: CAWSGDRNTGYEQYF
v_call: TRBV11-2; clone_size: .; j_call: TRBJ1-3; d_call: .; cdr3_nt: TGTGCCAGCAGCTTAGATGGCGGAGGGGGACGTACTGGAAACACCATATATTTT; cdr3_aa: CASSLDGGGGRTGNTIYF
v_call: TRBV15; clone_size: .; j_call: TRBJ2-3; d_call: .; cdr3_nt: TGTGCCACCAGCAGAGATAGCAGCACAGATACGCAGTATTTT; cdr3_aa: CATSRDSSTDTQYF
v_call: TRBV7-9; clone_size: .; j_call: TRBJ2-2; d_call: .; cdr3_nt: TGTGCCAGCAGCTTAGCCAGGGGCACCGGGGAGCTGTTTTTT; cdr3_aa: CASSLARGTGELFF
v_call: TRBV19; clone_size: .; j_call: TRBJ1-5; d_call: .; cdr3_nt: TGTGCCAGTAGTAAACGAGGACCCGGGGATCGCAATCAGCCCCAGCATTTT; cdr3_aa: CASSKRGPGDRNQPQHF
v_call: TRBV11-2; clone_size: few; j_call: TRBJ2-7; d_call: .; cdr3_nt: TGTGCCAGCAGCCAGGGATTCCGTACCTACGAGCAGTACTTC; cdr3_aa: CASSQGFRTYEQYF
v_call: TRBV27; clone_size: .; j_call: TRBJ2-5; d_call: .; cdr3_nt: TGTGCCAGCACCTCGTACCAAGAGACCCAGTACTTC; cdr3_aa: CASTSYQETQYF
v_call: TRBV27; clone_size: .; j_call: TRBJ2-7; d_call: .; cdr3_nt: TGTGCCAGCAGTCTATTATCACAGGGCCTCTCCTACGAGCAGTACTTC; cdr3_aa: CASSLLSQGLSYEQYF